The 21 T cell receptor beta chains in this list originate from one sample, sequenced in a study of blood T cell repertoires in COVID-19. Clones were read by immunoSEQ multiplex PCR, and TCRdb kept only the in-frame ones, dropping some. The table includes some 42,000 clones, around 94% detected once. Sequencing was carried out using peripheral blood. Every receptor here comes from a man aged 45-60 years with active COVID-19.

The CDR3, as DNA: TGTGCCAGCAGTTTTTGGGGGGGCCGACGTAAGACCAACTATGGCTACACCTTC. Protein: CASSFWGGRRKTNYGYTF. The chain uses TRBV28 and TRBJ1-2, with a possible D match to TRBD1 (6 bases). The CDR3 length is 18 residues. Germline CDR1 MDHEN, CDR2 SYDVKM. Trimming pared 3 bases from V and 2 bases from J, leaving 22 bases between.

The chain joins TRBV5-4 to TRBJ1-4, with a possible D match to TRBD1 (6 bases). This CDR3 is 15 amino acids long. Germline CDR1 SGHNT, CDR2 YYREEE (reference sequence). V lost 1 base, J lost 7 bases, and 14 bases lay in between. The CDR3 loop is CASSLKQGEAEKLFF. The DNA for the CDR3 is TGTGCCAGCAGCTTGAAACAGGGAGAGGCTGAAAAACTGTTTTTT.

This chain links TRBV7-9 with TRBJ1-1; 10 nucleotides match TRBD1. The CDR3 contains 16 residues. The V and J ends lost 3 bases and 3 bases, in that order; junction bases with no gene match: 7. The germline CDR1 and CDR2 sequences are SEHNR and FQNEAQ (reference sequence). CDR3 in DNA: TGTGCCAGCAGCTTCCGACAGGGGGCGCGGGACACTGAAGCTTTCTTT. Translation: CASSFRQGARDTEAFF.

This chain links TRBV6-5 with TRBJ2-2, with 9 nucleotides matching TRBD1. J was trimmed by 6 bases and V by 4 bases; bases with no gene match: 3. The germline V gene encodes CDR1 MNHEY and CDR2 SVGAGI. CDR3 length equals 14 residues. CDR3 DNA: TGTGCCAGCAGTTCGGGACAGGGATCCGGGGAGCTGTTTTTT. Encoded protein: CASSSGQGSGELFF.

This clone was observed a few times. The V and J genes are TRBV2 and TRBJ1-5; 7 nucleotides agree with TRBD1. The CDR3 contains 15 residues. With 2 bases clipped from V and 6 bases from J, the junction kept 7 bases outside the gene matches. Germline lookup yields CDR1 SNHLY and CDR2 FYNNEI. The CDR3 protein is CASSETRQGPQPQHF. Here the CDR3 DNA reads TGTGCCAGCAGTGAAACACGACAGGGCCCTCAGCCCCAGCATTTT. Complete variable domain (other parts from reference TRBV2 and TRBJ1-5): EPEVTQTPSHQVTQMGQEVILRCVPISNHLYFYWYRQILGQKVEFLVSFYNNEISEKSEIFDDQFSVERPDGSNFTLKIRSTKLEDSAMYFCASSETRQGPQPQHFGDGTRLSIL.

The chain couples TRBV30 to TRBJ1-2; the match to TRBD1 covers 8 bases. The CDR3 contains 13 residues. From germline, CDR1 is GTSNPN and CDR2 SVGIG (reference sequence). After removal of 2 bases from V and 6 bases from J, the junction contained 5 bases not matched to a gene. CDR3 protein: CAWSLWTGNGYTF. The CDR3 bases are TGTGCCTGGAGTCTATGGACAGGGAATGGCTACACCTTC.

Only one count was recorded for this clone. The chain uses TRBV5-1 and TRBJ2-1, with D unresolved. In germline, CDR1 is SGHRS, CDR2 YFSETQ. The germline V and J ends were trimmed by 3 bases and 3 bases, with 7 bases remaining between them. The CDR3 spans 13 residues. This chain's CDR3 is CASSYDNYNEQFF. CDR3 in DNA: TGCGCCAGCAGCTATGACAACTACAATGAGCAGTTCTTC.

This clone was seen more than once but under ten times. The chain is built from TRBV3-1 (or the pseudogene TRBV3-2) and TRBJ2-1; TRBD2 matches at 10 bases. Looked up from germline, CDR1 is LGHDT and CDR2 is YNNKEL (reference sequence). With V trimmed by 3 bases and J by 4 bases, 3 bases remained unmatched. The CDR3 has 15 amino acids. As DNA, the CDR3 is TGTGCCAGCAGCCATGAGGGACTAGCGTACAATGAGCAGTTCTTC. This codes for CASSHEGLAYNEQFF.

J is TRBJ1-1 and V is TRBV5-1, with 7 positions matching TRBD1. After removal of 6 bases from V and 4 bases from J, the junction contained 15 bases not matched to a gene. Germline V gene sequence: CDR1 SGHRS, CDR2 YFSETQ. The CDR3 runs to 16 residues. The DNA for the CDR3 is TGCGCCAGCAAAAGCGCCCTAGAGGGGGCGGGCACTGAAGCTTTCTTT. Encoded protein: CASKSALEGAGTEAFF.

The chain couples TRBV2 to TRBJ2-7; 8 bases are a match to TRBD2. Germline V gene sequence: CDR1 SNHLY, CDR2 FYNNEI. V was clipped by 4 bases and J by 4 bases; unmatched bases: 6. The CDR3 covers 14 residues. CDR3 coding DNA: TGTGCCAGCAGTGGGGCGGGGGGAAGATACGAGCAGTACTTC. Translation: CASSGAGGRYEQYF. The whole variable domain, remainder taken from reference TRBV2 and TRBJ2-7, is EPEVTQTPSHQVTQMGQEVILRCVPISNHLYFYWYRQILGQKVEFLVSFYNNEISEKSEIFDDQFSVERPDGSNFTLKIRSTKLEDSAMYFCASSGAGGRYEQYFGPGTRLTVT.

The rearrangement joins TRBV5-1 to TRBJ1-2; 8 bases fit TRBD1. The CDR3 totals 14 residues. Germline V gene sequence: CDR1 SGHRS, CDR2 YFSETQ. V was pared by 0 bases and J by 7 bases, with 5 bases of the junction left unmatched. CDR3 in DNA: TGCGCCAGCAGCTTGGGCCGACAGGGGCCTGGCTACACCTTC. It yields the protein CASSLGRQGPGYTF.

J is TRBJ2-4 and V is TRBV6-1; D possibly corresponds to TRBD1 (7 bases). V was cut by 2 bases and J by 8 bases, with 13 bases left in between. The germline V gene has CDR1 MNHNS and CDR2 SASEGT. The CDR3 loop spans 14 amino acids. The CDR3 bases are TGTGCCAGCAGTGAACCGGGACAGCGGGACATTCAGTACTTC. The encoded protein is CASSEPGQRDIQYF.

The CDR3 DNA reads TGCAGTGCTAGTCCCAGCTACACCTTC. It specifies CSASPSYTF. V usage is TRBV20-1 and J usage is TRBJ1-2, with D uncertain. With 3 bases removed from V and 9 bases from J, the gap between germline ends came to 5 bases. This CDR3 has 9 amino acids. The germline V gene has CDR1 DFQATT and CDR2 SNEGSKA (reference sequence).

The rearrangement uses TRBV28 and TRBJ1-2, with D maybe TRBD1 (6 bases). This CDR3 region has 18 residues. Germline CDR1 MDHEN, CDR2 SYDVKM. V lost 4 bases, J lost 2 bases, and 23 bases lay in between. For the CDR3, the DNA is TGTGCCAGCAGTTCGATCGGACAGACACCGAAAGAGAACTATGGCTACACCTTC. Translating it yields CASSSIGQTPKENYGYTF.

The genes are TRBV5-1 and TRBJ2-3, with 11 nucleotides matching TRBD2. In germline, CDR1 is SGHRS, CDR2 YFSETQ. This CDR3 is 19 amino acids long. Germline trimming cut 0 bases from V and 4 bases from J; bases unmatched to any gene: 13. The CDR3 loop is CASSLARNLLAGEADTQYF. CDR3 nucleotide sequence: TGCGCCAGCAGCTTGGCCCGAAACTTACTAGCGGGAGAGGCAGATACGCAGTATTTT.

V gene TRBV29-1 combines with J gene TRBJ2-5; 8 bases agree with TRBD1. The junction had 14 bases not matched to a gene; V was cut back by 7 bases and J by 4 bases. Germline V gene lookup returns CDR1 SQVTM and CDR2 ANQGSEA. The CDR3 has 15 amino acids. CDR3 loop: CSAKSRTGSGETQYF. CDR3 DNA sequence: TGCAGCGCTAAGTCGAGGACAGGGAGTGGAGAGACCCAGTACTTC. Looking up the rest from reference TRBV29-1 and TRBJ2-5 gives the full variable domain: SAVISQKPSRDICQRGTSLTIQCQVDSQVTMMFWYRQQPGQSLTLIATANQGSEATYESGFVIDKFPISRPNLTFSTLTVSNMSPEDSSIYLCSAKSRTGSGETQYFGPGTRLLVL.

V gene TRBV30 combines with J gene TRBJ1-1, with a tentative D call TRBD1 (6 bases). Per the germline V gene, CDR1 is GTSNPN and CDR2 is SVGIG (reference sequence). The CDR3 length is 14 residues. V lost 4 bases to trimming and J lost 8 bases, with 20 bases between them. The CDR3 DNA follows: TGTGCCTGGATAAGTGACAGGTTTTCTCCGGAAGCTTTCTTT. Amino acids: CAWISDRFSPEAFF.

This clone showed up just a few times. This chain joins TRBV7-3 and TRBJ2-1; TRBD2 agrees at 14 bases. The V gene end was trimmed by 5 bases and the J gene end by 3 bases; junction bases not matched to a gene: 3. The CDR3 has 16 amino acids. The germline gives CDR1 SGHTA, CDR2 FQGTGA. CDR3 nucleotide sequence: TGTGCCAGCAGCCTGGGACTAGCGGGAGTCTACAATGAGCAGTTCTTC. Translation: CASSLGLAGVYNEQFF.

Regarding this clone: One end of the junction fails to match germline, which may point to a read error. This chain links TRBV28 with TRBJ2-6, with D maybe TRBD1 (5 bases). The germline V gene has CDR1 MDHEN and CDR2 SYDVKM. The CDR3 contains 18 residues. CDR3: CASSLYPVEASGANVLAF. CDR3 coding DNA: TGTGCCAGCAGTTTATATCCCGTCGAAGCCTCTGGGGCCAACGTCCTGGCTTTC.

V gene TRBV6-5 combines with J gene TRBJ1-5; D is uncertain. The length of the CDR3 is 14 residues. Between the trimmed V and J ends, which lost 6 bases and 2 bases, there was a span of 11 bases. CDR1 and CDR2 from the germline V gene are MNHEY and SVGAGI. CDR3 in amino acids: CASSPLRGNQPQHF. As DNA, the CDR3 is TGTGCCAGCAGCCCGCTGAGGGGCAATCAGCCCCAGCATTTT.

This chain uses TRBV4-1 with TRBJ2-7, with D perhaps TRBD2 (5 bases). V was cut by 1 base and J by 5 bases, with 12 bases left in between. Germline CDR1 MGHRA, CDR2 YSYEKL. The CDR3 is made up of 14 amino acids. The CDR3: CASSQGAERDEQYF. The CDR3 region has the DNA TGCGCCAGCAGCCAAGGGGCGGAGAGGGACGAGCAGTACTTC.